This TCR beta chain is drawn from a study of blood T cell repertoires in COVID-19. Study background: Italy, Spain and the United States were the sources of the convalescent and acute COVID-19 samples.

Repertoires were generated with immunoSEQ multiplex PCR, while TCRdb's copy carries only in-frame clones and drops some. Among around 120,000 clones, around 81% were seen once, and the ten largest hold roughly 2.1%. The CDR3 sequence is 13 residues long. V dropped 6 bases and J dropped 9 bases, with 15 bases sitting between them. From germline, CDR1 is SNHLY and CDR2 FYNNEI. Source material: peripheral blood. This clonotype was sampled from a man in his 70s with acute or convalescent COVID-19. The gene calls are TRBV2 and TRBJ1-5; the D gene is possibly TRBD1 (6 bases). The CDR3: CASSGQSRGPQHF. In DNA form, the CDR3 reads TGTGCCAGCAGCGGACAGAGTCGCGGGCCCCAGCATTTT.